This TCR beta chain stems from a study of PD-L1 blockade in urothelial cancer. Germline values: CDR1 MNHNY, CDR2 SVGAGI (reference sequence). Trimming cost V 6 bases and J 6 bases, with 18 bases left between them. CDR3 length: 14 amino acids. Sample time point: pretreatment peripheral blood. Profiled with immunoSEQ multiplex PCR; TCRdb holds only in-frame clones, not every one. Seen here are around 50,000 clones, approximately 78% observed once, and the top ten hold roughly 1.7%. The rearrangement links TRBV6-6 to TRBJ2-7; D is perhaps TRBD2 (5 bases). This receptor was identified in a man in his forties or fifties with urothelial cancer. Specimen: PBMCs, collected around atezolizumab (anti-PD-L1) treatment. As DNA, the CDR3 is TGTGCCAGCAGGGGCGGGTTAGGACCAATCGAGCAGTACTTC. Its protein product is CASRGGLGPIEQYF.